This is a list of T cell receptor beta chains from one sample in a study of radiotherapy plus CTLA-4 blockade in lung cancer. Assay: immunoSEQ multiplex PCR; the TCRdb copy retains only in-frame clones and omits some. The repertoire consists of about 85,000 clones, with around 86% occurring once and the leading ten covering more than 2%. The sample here was peripheral blood, taken from a patient treated with radiotherapy plus ipilimumab. These receptors all come from a human donor with non-small cell lung cancer who had a partial response to radiotherapy plus ipilimumab. CDR3s include the opening cysteine and the closing phenylalanine or tryptophan. D genes are given only for firm matches. Clone size is stated in some rows and not others, as once, few, many or a class when expanded.

TRBJ2-1 | TRBV7-9 | - | - | TGTGCCAGCAGCTTAGCGTCAGGGGTCGATGAGCAGTTCTTC | CASSLASGVDEQFF
TRBJ1-2 | TRBV29-1 | - | TRBD1 | TGCAGCGCTTCCGGGACAGATAGGAATGGCTACACCTTC | CSASGTDRNGYTF
TRBJ1-1 | TRBV19 | - | - | TGTGCCAGTAGTAACCGGCGGAGGAACACTGAAGCTTTCTTT | CASSNRRRNTEAFF
TRBJ2-7 | TRBV28 | - | TRBD2 | TGTGCCAGCAGACTCGGTCCGGGAGGGCCCTCCTACGAGCAGTACTTC | CASRLGPGGPSYEQYF
TRBJ2-6 | TRBV28 | once | - | TGTGCCAGCAGTCCCCCAAGAGGGGGTTTCTCTGGGGCCAACGTCCTGACTTTC | CASSPPRGGFSGANVLTF
TRBJ2-5 | TRBV5-1 | - | TRBD2 | TGCGCCAGCAGCTCCCCTAGCGGGAGGGAGGAGGCACAAGAGACCCAGTACTTC | CASSSPSGREEAQETQYF
TRBJ1-2 | TRBV28 | few | TRBD1 | TGTGCCAGCAGTTCATCAGGACAGGGTGACTATGGCTACACCTTC | CASSSSGQGDYGYTF
TRBJ2-7 | TRBV7-6 | few | - | TGTGCCAGCAGTTTAGATGGAGACGAGCAGTACTTC | CASSLDGDEQYF
TRBJ1-5 | TRBV27 | - | - | TGTGCCAGCAGTTCCGGGGGACCCGTGTCGGGCAATCAGCCCCAGCATTTT | CASSSGGPVSGNQPQHF
TRBJ2-7 | TRBV10-1 | - | TRBD1 | TGCGCCAGCAGCACTACTCCGGGACAGGGTACCTACGAGCAGTACTTC | CASSTTPGQGTYEQYF
TRBJ2-1 | TRBV28 | - | - | TGTGCCAGCACCGATAGCGGTAGCTCCTACAATGAGCAGTTCTTC | CASTDSGSSYNEQFF
TRBJ2-1 | TRBV5-1 | - | TRBD2 | TGCGCCAGCAGCAGATCCGGGACTAGCGGCTACTCCTACAATGAGCAGTTCTTC | CASSRSGTSGYSYNEQFF
TRBJ2-3 | TRBV6-5 | - | TRBD2 | TGTGCCAGCAGGCCACCGGGACTAGCAGCAGATACGCAGTATTTT | CASRPPGLAADTQYF
TRBJ1-1 | TRBV13 | - | TRBD1 | TGTGCCAGCAGCTTAGGTAGGGGGCTGGGGAGGAACACTGAAGCTTTCTTT | CASSLGRGLGRNTEAFF
TRBJ2-6 | TRBV10-3 | - | - | TGTGCCATCAGTGAGTCGGGGGCCGGGGCCAACGTCCTGACTTTC | CAISESGAGANVLTF
TRBJ2-1 | TRBV7-8 | - | - | TGTGCCAGCAGCTTAGGGAGACAGTTGAACAATGAGCAGTTCTTC | CASSLGRQLNNEQFF
TRBJ2-2 | TRBV19 | - | TRBD1 | TGTGCCAGTAGTATAGATCAGGGGACAGGGTCCGGGGAGCTGTTTTTT | CASSIDQGTGSGELFF
TRBJ2-5 | TRBV7-2 | - | TRBD1 | TGTGCCAGCAGCTCGTCCGGGACAGGGGGCTTGAAGACCCAGTACTTC | CASSSSGTGGLKTQYF
TRBJ2-5 | TRBV5-1 | - | TRBD1 | TGCGCCAGCAGCCCGGGACAGGGCGGGGAGACCCAGTACTTC | CASSPGQGGETQYF
TRBJ2-3 | TRBV7-2 | - | TRBD1 | TGTGCCAGCACCCGGGGGGACAGGGGAGGGAAGACGCAGTATTTT | CASTRGDRGGKTQYF
TRBJ2-5 | TRBV6-4 | once | - | TGTGCCAGCAGTGATCGAGGGGGAGATGGAGAGACCCAGTACTTC | CASSDRGGDGETQYF
TRBJ2-5 | TRBV25-1 | - | TRBD1 | TGTGCCAGCAGTGACCCCGGGACAGGGGAAGAGACCCAGTACTTC | CASSDPGTGEETQYF
TRBJ1-2 | TRBV27 | - | - | TGTGCCAGCAGGGACATATATGGCGGCTACACCTTC | CASRDIYGGYTF
TRBJ1-1 | TRBV7-9 | - | TRBD1 | TGTGCCAGCAGTACAGGGGCAACCCCACCCATGAACACTGAAGCTTTCTTT | CASSTGATPPMNTEAFF
TRBJ2-1 | TRBV27 | - | TRBD2 | TGTGCCAGCACCCTCATGGGACTAGCGGGAGAAGGGGCTAATGAGCAGTTCTTC | CASTLMGLAGEGANEQFF
TRBJ2-3 | TRBV28 | - | TRBD2 | TGTGCCAGCAGTGGGACTAGCGGGAGTGTGATCACAGATACGCAGTATTTT | CASSGTSGSVITDTQYF
TRBJ2-3 | TRBV10-3 | - | - | TGTGCCATCAGTGAGTTTGGAGGCACAGATACGCAGTATTTT | CAISEFGGTDTQYF
TRBJ2-7 | TRBV5-6 | - | - | TGTGCCAGCAGCTTGGAAGTAGCGGAACGGGGGAACTCCTACGAGCAGTACTTC | CASSLEVAERGNSYEQYF
TRBJ2-3 | TRBV2 | - | TRBD2 | TGTGCCAGCAGTGAAGGGCTAGCGGCCACAGATACGCAGTATTTT | CASSEGLAATDTQYF
TRBJ1-1 | TRBV5-1 | - | - | TGCGCCAGCAGCTTGGTTGGCAAAACAGGGACTGAAGCTTTCTTT | CASSLVGKTGTEAFF
TRBJ1-1 | TRBV5-4 | - | - | TGTGCCAGCAGCTTCGCCACAGGTCCTGAAGCTTTCTTT | CASSFATGPEAFF
TRBJ1-5 | TRBV19 | few | TRBD1 | TGTGCCAGTAGTATAGGGGGGACAGGGGGCAATCAGCCCCAGCATTTT | CASSIGGTGGNQPQHF
TRBJ1-2 | TRBV6-6 | - | TRBD1 | TGTGCCAGCAGTTATACAGGGGGGGGCTACACCTTC | CASSYTGGGYTF
TRBJ1-2 | TRBV18 | once | - | TGTGCCAGCTCATCAGATCAGGGGAACTATGGCTACACCTTC | CASSSDQGNYGYTF
TRBJ1-2 | TRBV14 | few | TRBD1 | TGTGCCAGCAGCATAGGACAGGGTGGCTACACCTTC | CASSIGQGGYTF
TRBJ2-5 | TRBV6-6 | once | TRBD1 | TGTGCCAGCAGTTTAGGACAGGGGGCAGGGGGAGAGACCCAGTACTTC | CASSLGQGAGGETQYF
TRBJ1-6 | TRBV28 | - | - | TGTGCCAGCAGTTTAATAGGGAATGGAGGCTCCTATAATTCACCCCTCCACTTT | CASSLIGNGGSYNSPLHF
TRBJ2-1 | TRBV28 | - | TRBD1 | TGTGCCAGCAGTTTACTGGACAGGGAATTAAATGAGCAGTTCTTC | CASSLLDRELNEQFF
TRBJ2-5 | TRBV5-4 | - | - | TGTGCCAGCAGCTTGGGGGGCTCGTACCAAGAGACCCAGTACTTC | CASSLGGSYQETQYF
TRBJ1-2 | TRBV7-2 | once | - | TGTGCCAGCAGCTTAAGGCAGGGCAAAAACTATGGCTACACCTTC | CASSLRQGKNYGYTF
TRBJ2-7 | TRBV13 | once | TRBD2 | TGTGCCAGCAGCTCCTCGTTATGGGGACTAGCGGGCCTAGAGCAGTACTTC | CASSSSLWGLAGLEQYF
TRBJ1-2 | TRBV30 | - | - | TGTGCCTGGAGTGCACAGGGTAACTATGGCTACACCTTC | CAWSAQGNYGYTF
TRBJ2-7 | TRBV7-8 | - | - | TGTGCCAGCAGCTCCAGGGTCACCTACGAGCAGTACTTC | CASSSRVTYEQYF
TRBJ1-1 | TRBV6-1 | - | - | TGTGCCAGCAGGCAGGGGATTAACACTGAAGCTTTCTTT | CASRQGINTEAFF
TRBJ1-6 | TRBV21-1 | - | - | TGTGCCAGCAGCAAAGCGGAGACAGGCACCAATTCACCCCTCCACTTT | CASSKAETGTNSPLHF
TRBJ2-5 | TRBV29-1 | - | - | TGCAGCGTTGAAGAGGAGAAGACTGGGGGGGAGACCCAGTACTTC | CSVEEEKTGGETQYF
TRBJ1-5 | TRBV2 | - | - | TGTGCCAGCAGAGAGATGTCAGGGATCAATCAGCCCCAGCATTTT | CASREMSGINQPQHF
TRBJ1-5 | TRBV19 | - | - | TGTGCCAGTAGTATAGCGACTACCCGGGGCAATCAGCCCCAGCATTTT | CASSIATTRGNQPQHF
TRBJ1-2 | TRBV7-8 | - | TRBD1 | TGTGCCAGCAGCCCGGGACAGGGTGCCAACACCTTC | CASSPGQGANTF
TRBJ1-1 | TRBV7-2 | once | TRBD1 | TGTGCCAGCAGCACACAGGGGACGAACACTGAAGCTTTCTTT | CASSTQGTNTEAFF
TRBJ2-1 | TRBV7-2 | - | TRBD2 | TGTGCCAGCAGCTCCACGTCATGGGGGGGGAGTGAGCAGTTCTTC | CASSSTSWGGSEQFF
TRBJ1-6 | TRBV5-4 | - | - | TGTGCCAGCAGCTTCCAGGGTGACAATTCACCCCTCCACTTT | CASSFQGDNSPLHF
TRBJ2-1 | TRBV7-6 | - | TRBD2 | TGTGCCAGCAGATCCAGCCCCGGGACTAGCGTGTACAATGAGCAGTTCTTC | CASRSSPGTSVYNEQFF
TRBJ1-4 | TRBV7-9 | once | TRBD1 | TGTGCCAGCAGCTTAGAGATCGGGACAGGGGATGAAAAACTGTTTTTT | CASSLEIGTGDEKLFF
TRBJ1-4 | TRBV7-9 | - | - | TGTGCCAGCAGCGAAGGAGGCCTTACACTGTTTTTT | CASSEGGLTLFF
TRBJ1-6 | TRBV2 | - | - | TGTGCCAGCAGTAAGAAACAGGATTTGCCCCTCCACTTT | CASSKKQDLPLHF
TRBJ1-2 | TRBV29-1 | - | TRBD1 | TGCAGCGTTTTAGAGGGACAGTACTATGGCTACACCTTC | CSVLEGQYYGYTF
TRBJ1-2 | TRBV28 | medium-sized | - | TGTGCCAGCAGTCTACCGGGGGGTGGCTACACCTTC | CASSLPGGGYTF
TRBJ1-4 | TRBV11-2 | - | - | TGTGCCAGCAGCTTAGCGGGGACACGAGTTAATGAAAAACTGTTTTTT | CASSLAGTRVNEKLFF
TRBJ2-7 | TRBV18 | - | TRBD2 | TGTGCCAGCTCCCCGCCGCGCGGGGGGTCGTCCTACGAGCAGTACTTC | CASSPPRGGSSYEQYF